A selection of T cell receptor beta chains follows, all from one sample in a study of blood T cell repertoires in COVID-19. Repertoires were generated with immunoSEQ multiplex PCR, while TCRdb's copy carries only in-frame clones and drops some. In the table there are 95,000 to 100,000 clones, roughly nine tenths of which are singletons. The sequencing sample was made of peripheral blood. Source of these receptors: a man aged 45-60 years with acute or convalescent COVID-19. Both conserved end residues are trimmed from each CDR3. The size entry is marked missing in some rows and otherwise reads once, few, many or a size class.

clone size,J gene,V gene,CDR3 protein
once,TRBJ2-3,TRBV6-2/TRBV6-3,ASSPDRVSADTQY
.,TRBJ1-5,TRBV6-5,ASSGQANQPQH
.,TRBJ1-2,TRBV5-4,ASSIGTDQSGYT
.,TRBJ2-1,TRBV19,ASSIDLVSGGANEQF
.,TRBJ2-7,TRBV12-3/TRBV12-4,ASSFPLLEQY
.,TRBJ2-5,TRBV28,ASSEGGAQETQY
.,TRBJ1-4,TRBV5-1,ASSLDGTGGWKLF
.,TRBJ2-5,TRBV5-1,ASSWPTGGSLETQY
once,TRBJ1-5,TRBV28,ASRTGGGQPQH
.,TRBJ1-3,TRBV13,ASSQTRGSGNTIY
.,TRBJ2-7,TRBV13,ASSSKDRLGPYEQY
once,TRBJ2-7,TRBV7-2,ASRPLTGLNEQY
.,TRBJ2-3,TRBV5-4,ASSLGSADTQY
once,TRBJ2-1,TRBV9,ASSVKGLAGHNEQF
.,TRBJ1-2,TRBV19,ASSGGGFGYT
.,TRBJ1-5,TRBV6-5,ASSRQVNQPQH
.,TRBJ1-1,TRBV4-1,ASSPTGMNTEAF
few,TRBJ1-3,TRBV15,ATSRGTGYEENTIY
.,TRBJ2-2,TRBV5-1,ASSFRDMGELF
.,TRBJ2-2,TRBV11-2,ASPTARGANTGELF
.,TRBJ1-4,TRBV2,ASSAGDSATNEKLF
.,TRBJ1-1,TRBV4-1,ASSQDFGRGPIEAF